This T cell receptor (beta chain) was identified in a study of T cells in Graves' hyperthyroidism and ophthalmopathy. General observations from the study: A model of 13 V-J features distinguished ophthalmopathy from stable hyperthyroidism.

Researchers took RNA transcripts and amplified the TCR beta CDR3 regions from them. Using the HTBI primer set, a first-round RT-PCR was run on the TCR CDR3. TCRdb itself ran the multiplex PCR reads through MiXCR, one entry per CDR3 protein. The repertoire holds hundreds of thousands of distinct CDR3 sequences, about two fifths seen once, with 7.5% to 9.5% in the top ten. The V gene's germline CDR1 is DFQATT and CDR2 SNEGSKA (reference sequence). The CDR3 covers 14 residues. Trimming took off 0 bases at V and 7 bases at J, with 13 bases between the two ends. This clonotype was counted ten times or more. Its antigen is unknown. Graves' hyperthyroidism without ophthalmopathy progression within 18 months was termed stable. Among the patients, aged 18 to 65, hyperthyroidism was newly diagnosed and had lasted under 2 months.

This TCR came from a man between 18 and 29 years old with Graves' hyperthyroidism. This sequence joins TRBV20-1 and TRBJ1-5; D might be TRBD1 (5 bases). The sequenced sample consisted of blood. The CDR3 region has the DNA TGCAGTGCTAGAGACATCAGGGAGGGACAGCCCCAGCATTTT. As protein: CSARDIREGQPQHF.